Below are 6 T cell receptor beta chains sequenced from a single sample in a study of beta chain features in type 1 diabetes. Their recognized antigens are unknown. TCRB transcripts that were expressed got sequenced, as all of the isolated RNA had been reverse transcribed. The protocol was immunoSEQ multiplex PCR, while the TCRdb copy is restricted to in-frame clones and leaves out a portion. The table lists about 700,000 clones, roughly 13% of them singletons. Study-wide points: Among patients with Type 1 diabetes, TCRB CDR3s were moderately but significantly shorter in every one of the four CD4+ subsets.

Input material: naive CD4+ T cells from blood. The receptors come from a man aged 18 to 29 with type 1 diabetes.

The V and J genes are TRBV7-9 and TRBJ2-1, with TRBD2 identical over 13 bases. The CDR3 totals 19 residues. CDR1 SEHNR and CDR2 FQNEAQ come from the germline V gene (reference sequence). The V and J ends lost 5 bases and 10 bases, in that order; junction bases with no gene match: 20. In nucleotides, the CDR3 is TGTGCCAGCAGCCCCTCCTCCTTACTAGCGGGGGGGCCGAGGAAGGAGCAGTTCTTC. It yields the protein CASSPSSLLAGGPRKEQFF.

The rearrangement links TRBV4-1 to TRBJ2-7, with D possibly being TRBD1 or TRBD2 (5 bases each). The V end was cut by 0 bases, the J end by 5 bases, with 20 bases between. CDR1 is MGHRA and CDR2 is YSYEKL in the germline V gene. CDR3 size: 17 residues. CDR3 sequence reads: CASSQDTGAWQRHEQYF. In DNA form, the CDR3 reads TGCGCCAGCAGCCAAGATACCGGGGCGTGGCAGCGCCACGAGCAGTACTTC.

This clone has just a few counts. The chain joins TRBV28 to TRBJ1-2; the match to TRBD1 covers 9 bases. CDR3 length: 15 residues. Looked up from germline, CDR1 is MDHEN and CDR2 is SYDVKM. With 6 bases clipped from V and 4 bases from J, the junction kept 9 bases outside the gene matches. Here the CDR3 DNA reads TGTGCCAGCAGCTCCGGTGGGACAGGGCTCTATGGCTACACCTTC. Amino acids: CASSSGGTGLYGYTF.

Points on this clone: Other DNA variants within this sample encode the same CDR3. V usage is TRBV20-1 and J usage is TRBJ1-1; no clear D gene. CDR1 is DFQATT and CDR2 is SNEGSKA in the germline V gene (reference sequence). This CDR3 is 10 amino acids long. V was cut by 3 bases and J by 4 bases, with 3 bases left in between. In nucleotides, the CDR3 is TGCAGTGCTAGGGTCACTGAAGCTTTCTTT. Protein product: CSARVTEAFF.

Points on this clone: Other DNA sequences of this sample code for an identical CDR3. The chain carries TRBV5-4 and TRBJ2-3; perhaps TRBD1 as D (5 bases). V dropped 4 bases and J dropped 0 bases, with 12 bases sitting between them. This CDR3 has 15 amino acids. The germline gives CDR1 SGHNT, CDR2 YYREEE (reference sequence). In nucleotides, the CDR3 is TGTGCCAGCAGCCCTGGAGCAGGGAGCACAGATACGCAGTATTTT. Its translation is CASSPGAGSTDTQYF.

The chain is built from TRBV5-1 and TRBJ1-2, with 8 bases identical to TRBD1. V was clipped by 5 bases and J by 3 bases; unmatched bases: 6. The CDR3 sequence is 14 residues long. Per germline, CDR1 SGHRS and CDR2 YFSETQ. This CDR3 reads CASSEQGEHYGYTF. The CDR3 DNA sequence: TGCGCCAGCAGTGAACAGGGGGAGCACTATGGCTACACCTTC.